The T cell receptor beta chain under discussion was sequenced for a study of blood T cell repertoires in COVID-19. From germline, CDR1 is LNHDA and CDR2 SQIVND (reference sequence). Trimming pared 3 bases from V and 8 bases from J, leaving 19 bases between. The CDR3 extends over 16 amino acids. TCRdb keeps only in-frame clones here, not all; method: immunoSEQ multiplex PCR. Among roughly 280,000 clones, approximately 90% were seen once, and the ten largest hold approximately 3%. The rearrangement joins TRBV19 to TRBJ1-4; D ambiguous. Sequenced sample: PBMCs or T cells enriched from blood (not recorded which). This clonotype was sampled from a man aged 35 to 55 who had been exposed to COVID-19. The CDR3 DNA reads TGTGCCAGTAGTATCAGGAACCTCACGCCTGCCGAAAAACTGTTTTTT. Its translation: CASSIRNLTPAEKLFF. The variable domain in full, with the rest retrieved from reference TRBV19 and TRBJ1-4, is DGGITQSPKYLFRKEGQNVTLSCEQNLNHDAMYWYRQDPGQGLRLIYYSQIVNDFQKGDIAEGYSVSREKKESFPLTVTSAQKNPTAFYLCASSIRNLTPAEKLFFGSGTQLSVL.